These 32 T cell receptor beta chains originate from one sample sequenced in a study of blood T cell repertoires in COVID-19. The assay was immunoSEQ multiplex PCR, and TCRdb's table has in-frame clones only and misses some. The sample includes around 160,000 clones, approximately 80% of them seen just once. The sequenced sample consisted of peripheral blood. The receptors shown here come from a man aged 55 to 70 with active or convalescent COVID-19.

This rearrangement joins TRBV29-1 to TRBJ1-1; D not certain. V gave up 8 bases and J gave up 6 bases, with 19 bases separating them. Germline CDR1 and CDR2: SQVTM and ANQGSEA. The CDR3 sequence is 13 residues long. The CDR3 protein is CSTMIGVGAEAFF. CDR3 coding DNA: TGCAGCACTATGATAGGAGTTGGCGCTGAAGCTTTCTTT.

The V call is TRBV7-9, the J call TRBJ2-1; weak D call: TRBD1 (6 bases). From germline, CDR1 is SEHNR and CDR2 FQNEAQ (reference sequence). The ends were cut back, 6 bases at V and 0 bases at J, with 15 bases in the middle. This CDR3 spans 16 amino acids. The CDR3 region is CASRLPDSSSYNEQFF. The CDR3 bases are TGTGCCAGCAGGCTTCCGGACAGCAGCTCCTACAATGAGCAGTTCTTC.

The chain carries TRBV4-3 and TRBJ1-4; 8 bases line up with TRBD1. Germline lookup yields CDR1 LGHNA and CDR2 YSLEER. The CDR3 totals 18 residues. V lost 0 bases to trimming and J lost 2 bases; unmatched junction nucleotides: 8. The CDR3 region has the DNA TGCGCCAGCAGCCAAGAACTACAGGGGGGCGGGACTAATGAAAAACTGTTTTTT. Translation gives CASSQELQGGGTNEKLFF.

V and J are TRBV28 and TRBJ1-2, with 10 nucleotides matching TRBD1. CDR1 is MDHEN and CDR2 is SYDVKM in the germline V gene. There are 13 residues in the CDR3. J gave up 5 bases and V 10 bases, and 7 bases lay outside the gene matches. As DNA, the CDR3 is TGTGCCACCCGAAGGACAGGGGGTTATGGCTACACCTTC. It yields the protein CATRRTGGYGYTF.

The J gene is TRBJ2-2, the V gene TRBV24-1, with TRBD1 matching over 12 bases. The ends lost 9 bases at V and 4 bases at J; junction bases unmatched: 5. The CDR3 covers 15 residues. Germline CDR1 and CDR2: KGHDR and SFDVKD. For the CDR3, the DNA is TGTGCCACCGGGACAGGGGGCTTAGGCACCGGGGAGCTGTTTTTT. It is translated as CATGTGGLGTGELFF.

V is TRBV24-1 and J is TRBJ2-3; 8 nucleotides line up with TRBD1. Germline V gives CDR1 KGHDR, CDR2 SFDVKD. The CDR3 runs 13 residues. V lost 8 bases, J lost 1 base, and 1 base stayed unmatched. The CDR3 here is CATTQGGTDTQYF. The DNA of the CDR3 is TGTGCCACCACACAGGGGGGCACAGATACGCAGTATTTT.

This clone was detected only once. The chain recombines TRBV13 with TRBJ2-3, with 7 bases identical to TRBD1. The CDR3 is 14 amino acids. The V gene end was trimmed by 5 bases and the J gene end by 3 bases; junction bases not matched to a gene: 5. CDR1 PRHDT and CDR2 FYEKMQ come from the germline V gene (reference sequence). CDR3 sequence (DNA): TGTGCCAGCAGCCTAAGACAGGGTACAGATACGCAGTATTTT. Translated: CASSLRQGTDTQYF.

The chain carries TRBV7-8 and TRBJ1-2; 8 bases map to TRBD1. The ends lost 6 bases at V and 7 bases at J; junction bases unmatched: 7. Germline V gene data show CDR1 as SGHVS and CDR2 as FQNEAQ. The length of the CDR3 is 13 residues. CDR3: CASRPDRVVGYTF. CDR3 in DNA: TGTGCCAGCAGGCCGGACAGGGTCGTTGGCTACACCTTC.

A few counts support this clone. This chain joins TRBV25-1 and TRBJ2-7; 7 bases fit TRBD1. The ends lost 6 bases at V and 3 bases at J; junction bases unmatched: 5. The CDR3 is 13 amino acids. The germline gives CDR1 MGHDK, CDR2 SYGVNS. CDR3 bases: TGTGCCAGCAGCCCGACAGGGTACTACGAGCAGTACTTC. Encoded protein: CASSPTGYYEQYF.

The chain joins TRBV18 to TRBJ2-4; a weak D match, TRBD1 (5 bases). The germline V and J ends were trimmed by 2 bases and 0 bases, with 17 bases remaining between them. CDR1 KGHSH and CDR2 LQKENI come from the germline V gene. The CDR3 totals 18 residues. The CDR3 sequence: CASSPLTPTAIAKNIQYF. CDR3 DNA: TGTGCCAGCTCACCATTAACTCCGACAGCGATAGCCAAAAACATTCAGTACTTC.

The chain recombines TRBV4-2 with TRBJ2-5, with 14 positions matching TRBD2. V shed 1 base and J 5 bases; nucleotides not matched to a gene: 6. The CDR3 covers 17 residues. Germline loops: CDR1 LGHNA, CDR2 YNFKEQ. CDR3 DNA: TGTGCCAGCAGCCAAGTGTGGACTAGCGGGAGGCTGGAGACCCAGTACTTC. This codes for CASSQVWTSGRLETQYF.

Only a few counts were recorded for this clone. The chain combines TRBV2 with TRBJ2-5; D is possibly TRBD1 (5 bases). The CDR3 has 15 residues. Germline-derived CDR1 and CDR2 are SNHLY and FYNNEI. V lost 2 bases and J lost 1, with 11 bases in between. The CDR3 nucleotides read TGTGCCAGCAGTGAAATGGGGCAGGGCCAAGAGACCCAGTACTTC. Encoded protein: CASSEMGQGQETQYF.

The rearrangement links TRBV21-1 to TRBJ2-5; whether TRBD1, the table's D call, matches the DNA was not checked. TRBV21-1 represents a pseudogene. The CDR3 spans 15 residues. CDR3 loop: CASSKDRGEQETQYF. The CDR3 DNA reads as TGTGCCAGCAGCAAAGACAGGGGGGAACAAGAGACCCAGTACTTC.

The CDR3 DNA reads TGCGCCAGCAGCTTGGGGGACAGGATCCTCAAAGAGACCCAGTACTTC. Protein sequence: CASSLGDRILKETQYF. The chain uses TRBV5-1 and TRBJ2-5; 8 bases fit TRBD1. Germline V CDR1 and CDR2: SGHRS, YFSETQ. V gave up 0 bases and J gave up 3 bases; unmatched junction bases: 7. The CDR3 spans 16 residues. Filled out from reference TRBV5-1 and TRBJ2-5, the complete variable domain reads KAGVTQTPRYLIKTRGQQVTLSCSPISGHRSVSWYQQTPGQGLQFLFEYFSETQRNKGNFPGRFSGRQFSNSRSEMNVSTLELGDSALYLCASSLGDRILKETQYFGPGTRLLVL.

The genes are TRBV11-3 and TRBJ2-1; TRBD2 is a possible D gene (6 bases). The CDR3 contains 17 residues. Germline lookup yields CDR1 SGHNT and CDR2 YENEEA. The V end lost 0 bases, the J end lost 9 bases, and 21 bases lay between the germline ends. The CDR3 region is CASSLETRGWVWGEQFF. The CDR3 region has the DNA TGTGCCAGCAGCTTAGAAACCCGGGGGTGGGTGTGGGGTGAGCAGTTCTTC.

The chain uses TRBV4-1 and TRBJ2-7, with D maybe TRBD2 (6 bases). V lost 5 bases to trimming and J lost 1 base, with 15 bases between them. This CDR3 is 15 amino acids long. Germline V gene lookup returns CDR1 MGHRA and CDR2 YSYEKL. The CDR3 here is CASSDGGFRSYEQYF. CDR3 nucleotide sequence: TGCGCCAGCAGCGACGGGGGATTTAGGTCCTACGAGCAGTACTTC.

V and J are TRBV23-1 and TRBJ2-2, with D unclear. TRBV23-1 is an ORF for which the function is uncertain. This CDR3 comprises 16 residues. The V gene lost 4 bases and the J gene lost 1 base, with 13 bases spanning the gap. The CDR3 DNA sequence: TGCGCCAGCAGTCCTTCATGGGCAGAGAACACCGGGGAGCTGTTTTTT. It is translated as CASSPSWAENTGELFF.

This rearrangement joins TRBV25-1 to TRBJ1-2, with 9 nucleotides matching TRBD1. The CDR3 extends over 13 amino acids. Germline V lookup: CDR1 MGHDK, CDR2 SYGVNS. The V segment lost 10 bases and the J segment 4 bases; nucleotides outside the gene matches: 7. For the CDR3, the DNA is TGTGCCACCGGGACAGGGAGTCCCTATGGCTACACCTTC. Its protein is CATGTGSPYGYTF.

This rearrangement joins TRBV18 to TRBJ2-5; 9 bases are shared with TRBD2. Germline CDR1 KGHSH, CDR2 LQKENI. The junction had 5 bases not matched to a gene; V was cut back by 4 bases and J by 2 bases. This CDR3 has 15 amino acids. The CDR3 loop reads CASSQGAGGQETQYF. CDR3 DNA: TGTGCCAGCTCACAGGGAGCGGGGGGACAAGAGACCCAGTACTTC.

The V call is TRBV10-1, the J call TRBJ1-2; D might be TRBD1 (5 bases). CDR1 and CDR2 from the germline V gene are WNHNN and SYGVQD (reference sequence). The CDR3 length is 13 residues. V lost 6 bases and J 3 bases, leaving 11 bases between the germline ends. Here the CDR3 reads CASRGGPDYGYTF. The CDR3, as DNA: TGCGCCAGCAGGGGGGGACCGGACTATGGCTACACCTTC.

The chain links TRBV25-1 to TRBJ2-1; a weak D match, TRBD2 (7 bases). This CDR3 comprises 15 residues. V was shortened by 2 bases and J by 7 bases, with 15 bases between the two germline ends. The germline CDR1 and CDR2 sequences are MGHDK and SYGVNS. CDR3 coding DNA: TGTGCCAGCAGTGAAGTAAAGGGGGGGAGGAATGAGCAGTTCTTC. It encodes CASSEVKGGRNEQFF.

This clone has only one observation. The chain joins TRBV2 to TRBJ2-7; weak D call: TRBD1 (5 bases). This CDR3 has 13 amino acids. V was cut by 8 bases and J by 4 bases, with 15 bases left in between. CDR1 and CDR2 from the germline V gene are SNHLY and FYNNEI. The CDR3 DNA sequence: TGTGCCAGCTGCCCAGGGCTGATGTACGAGCAGTACTTC. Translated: CASCPGLMYEQYF. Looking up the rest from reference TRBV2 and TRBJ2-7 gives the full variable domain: EPEVTQTPSHQVTQMGQEVILRCVPISNHLYFYWYRQILGQKVEFLVSFYNNEISEKSEIFDDQFSVERPDGSNFTLKIRSTKLEDSAMYFCASCPGLMYEQYFGPGTRLTVT.

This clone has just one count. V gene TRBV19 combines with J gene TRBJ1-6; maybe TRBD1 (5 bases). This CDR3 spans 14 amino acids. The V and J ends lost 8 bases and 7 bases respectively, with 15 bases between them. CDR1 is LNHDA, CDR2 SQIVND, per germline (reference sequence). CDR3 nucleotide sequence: TGTGCCAGTTCCTATGGGCAGGGAAATTCACCCCTCCACTTT. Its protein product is CASSYGQGNSPLHF. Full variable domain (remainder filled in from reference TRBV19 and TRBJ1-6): DGGITQSPKYLFRKEGQNVTLSCEQNLNHDAMYWYRQDPGQGLRLIYYSQIVNDFQKGDIAEGYSVSREKKESFPLTVTSAQKNPTAFYLCASSYGQGNSPLHFGNGTRLTVT.

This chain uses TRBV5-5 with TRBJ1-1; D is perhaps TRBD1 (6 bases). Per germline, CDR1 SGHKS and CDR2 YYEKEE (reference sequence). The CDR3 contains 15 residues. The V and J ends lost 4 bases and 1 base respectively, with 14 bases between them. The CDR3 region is CASSPHPTGNTEAFF. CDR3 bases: TGTGCCAGCAGCCCTCACCCGACAGGGAACACTGAAGCTTTCTTT.

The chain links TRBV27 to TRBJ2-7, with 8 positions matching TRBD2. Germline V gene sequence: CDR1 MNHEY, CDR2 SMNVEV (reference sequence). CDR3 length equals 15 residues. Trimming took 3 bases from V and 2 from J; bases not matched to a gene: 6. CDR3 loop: CASSFTAGGAYEQYF. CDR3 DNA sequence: TGTGCCAGCAGTTTTACCGCGGGGGGAGCCTACGAGCAGTACTTC.

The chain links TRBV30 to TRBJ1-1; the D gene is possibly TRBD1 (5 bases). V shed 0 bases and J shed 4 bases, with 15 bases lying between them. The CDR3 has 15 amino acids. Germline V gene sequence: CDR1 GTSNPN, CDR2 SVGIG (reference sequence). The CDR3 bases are TGTGCCTGGAGTGTCAGCGGGGGATCCCGCACTGAAGCTTTCTTT. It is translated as CAWSVSGGSRTEAFF.

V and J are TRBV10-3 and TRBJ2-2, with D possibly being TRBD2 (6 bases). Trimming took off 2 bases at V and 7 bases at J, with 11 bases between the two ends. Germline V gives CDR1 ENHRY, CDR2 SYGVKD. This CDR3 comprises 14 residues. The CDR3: CAISEREKGGELFF. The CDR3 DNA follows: TGTGCCATCAGTGAGCGGGAGAAGGGCGGGGAGCTGTTTTTT.

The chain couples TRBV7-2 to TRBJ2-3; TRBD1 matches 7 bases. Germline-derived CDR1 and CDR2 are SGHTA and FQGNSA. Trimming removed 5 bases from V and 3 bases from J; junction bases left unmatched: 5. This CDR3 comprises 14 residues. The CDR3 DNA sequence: TGTGCCAGCAGCCGGGACAGATCAACAGATACGCAGTATTTT. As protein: CASSRDRSTDTQYF. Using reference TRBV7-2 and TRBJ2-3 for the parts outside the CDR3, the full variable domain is GAGVSQSPSNKVTEKGKDVELRCDPISGHTALYWYRQSLGQGLEFLIYFQGNSAPDKSGLPSDRFSAERTGGSVSTLTIQRTQQEDSAVYLCASSRDRSTDTQYFGPGTRLTVL.

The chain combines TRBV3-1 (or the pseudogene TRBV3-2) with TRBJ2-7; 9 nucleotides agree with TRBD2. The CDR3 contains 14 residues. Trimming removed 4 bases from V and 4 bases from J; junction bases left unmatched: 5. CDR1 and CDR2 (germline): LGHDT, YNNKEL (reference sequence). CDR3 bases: TGTGCCAGCAGCCTGTCCCTAGCGGGATACGAGCAGTACTTC. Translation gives CASSLSLAGYEQYF.

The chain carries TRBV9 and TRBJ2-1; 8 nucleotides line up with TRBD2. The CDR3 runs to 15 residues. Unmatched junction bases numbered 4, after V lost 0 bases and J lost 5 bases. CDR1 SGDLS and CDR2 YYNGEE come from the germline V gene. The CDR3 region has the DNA TGTGCCAGCAGCGTAGAACTAGCGGCGAACAATGAGCAGTTCTTC. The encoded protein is CASSVELAANNEQFF.

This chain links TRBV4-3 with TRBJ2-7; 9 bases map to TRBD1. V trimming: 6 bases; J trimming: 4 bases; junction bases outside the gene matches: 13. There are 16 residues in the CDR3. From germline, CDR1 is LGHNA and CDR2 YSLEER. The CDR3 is CASRGTGTDKKYEQYF. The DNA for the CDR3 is TGCGCCAGCAGGGGGACAGGGACGGATAAAAAATACGAGCAGTACTTC.

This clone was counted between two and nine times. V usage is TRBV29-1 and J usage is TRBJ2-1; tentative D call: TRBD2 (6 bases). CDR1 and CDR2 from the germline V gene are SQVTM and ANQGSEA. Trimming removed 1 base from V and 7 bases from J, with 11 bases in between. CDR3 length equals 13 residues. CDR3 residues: CSVEGWEANEQFF. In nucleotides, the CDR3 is TGCAGCGTTGAAGGTTGGGAGGCGAATGAGCAGTTCTTC.